This T cell receptor beta chain is drawn from a study of OX40 agonist ivuxolimab in advanced cancers. This clone has just a few counts. Its antigen is currently unknown. Clones were read by immunoSEQ multiplex PCR, and TCRdb kept only the in-frame ones, dropping some. The sample shows about 77,000 clones, around 83% of them seen only once. The V gene lost 7 bases and the J gene lost 5 bases, with 8 bases spanning the gap. The CDR3 contains 11 residues. The V gene's germline CDR1 is SGHRS and CDR2 YFSETQ. General observations from the study: At 0.1 to 3.0 mg/kg, CD4+ and CD8+ blood T cells expanded clonally by week 6.

The chain couples TRBV5-1 to TRBJ2-3; D not resolved. The receptor comes from an adult with an advanced solid tumor such as melanoma, head and neck, liver or kidney cancer. This sample comprised CD4+ or CD8+ T cells sorted from blood, obtained in a trial of the OX40 agonist ivuxolimab. For the CDR3, the DNA is TGCGCCAGCGGAGAGAGAGATACGCAGTATTTT. The encoded protein is CASGERDTQYF.